Below are 27 T cell receptor beta chains sequenced from a single sample in a study of shared clonotypes between healthy human individuals. Here immunoSEQ multiplex PCR was the method, and the copy in TCRdb shows in-frame clones only, minus some. This table holds under 1,100,000 clones, about 74% found once. Sequencing input: memory CD4+ T cells sorted from blood. Subset specified: CD45RA-negative fraction. The receptors here all came from a man aged 18-30 years in good health.

This clone appeared a single time. The gene calls are TRBV7-8 and TRBJ1-6; D gene uncertain. The CDR3 contains 12 residues. Germline CDR1 and CDR2: SGHVS and FQNEAQ. Trimming cost V 5 bases and J 10 bases, with 9 bases left between them. DNA of the CDR3: TGTGCCAGCAGCCCCCATAGCTCACCCCTCCACTTT. Translated, it gives CASSPHSSPLHF.

The chain has TRBV7-8 and TRBJ1-1, with D possibly matching TRBD1 (5 bases). Germline lookup yields CDR1 SGHVS and CDR2 FQNEAQ. Trimming stripped 3 bases from V and 4 bases from J, with 12 bases between. The CDR3 has 14 amino acids. The DNA for the CDR3 is TGTGCCAGCAGCTTTAGCGGGGCCCCCACTGAAGCTTTCTTT. This encodes CASSFSGAPTEAFF.

This rearrangement joins TRBV2 to TRBJ2-7; D remains unclear. V gave up 3 bases and J gave up 9 bases, with 9 bases separating them. CDR1 SNHLY and CDR2 FYNNEI come from the germline V gene. The CDR3 is made up of 11 amino acids. This CDR3 is CASSEAGRQYF. The CDR3, as DNA: TGTGCCAGCAGTGAGGCAGGAAGGCAGTACTTC.

The chain combines TRBV10-3 with TRBJ2-2, with TRBD1 matching over 7 bases. The CDR3 is 14 amino acids. The V segment lost 8 bases and the J segment 1 base; nucleotides outside the gene matches: 4. Germline V gene data show CDR1 as ENHRY and CDR2 as SYGVKD. Here the CDR3 DNA reads TGTGCCATCTCGGGGACAGTGAACACCGGGGAGCTGTTTTTT. As protein: CAISGTVNTGELFF.

The chain carries TRBV6-6 and TRBJ1-4; D remains ambiguous. Germline CDR1 and CDR2: MNHNY and SVGAGI (reference sequence). The V end lost 0 bases, the J end lost 7 bases, and 9 bases lay between the germline ends. This CDR3 spans 14 amino acids. The CDR3 sequence: CASSYSSWGEKLFF. CDR3 DNA: TGTGCCAGCAGTTACTCGTCGTGGGGTGAAAAACTGTTTTTT.

This clone has more than one count but fewer than ten. V and J are TRBV7-9 and TRBJ1-1; D unclear. The V gene's germline CDR1 is SEHNR and CDR2 FQNEAQ (reference sequence). The CDR3 runs to 11 residues. V was shortened by 5 bases and J by 7 bases, with 8 bases between the two germline ends. CDR3 sequence: CASSRRYEAFF. DNA for the CDR3: TGTGCCAGCAGCCGAAGATATGAAGCTTTCTTT.

V is TRBV11-2 and J is TRBJ2-1; 9 bases fit TRBD2. The V gene end was trimmed by 1 base and the J gene end by 9 bases; junction bases not matched to a gene: 7. CDR1 and CDR2 from the germline V gene are SGHAT and FQNNGV. The CDR3 sequence is 15 residues long. The CDR3 sequence: CASSLVSGSNGEQFF. The CDR3 nucleotides read TGTGCCAGCAGCTTAGTTAGCGGGAGTAACGGTGAGCAGTTCTTC.

Notes on this clone: The same CDR3 also results from other DNA sequences found in this sample. DNA for the CDR3: TGCGCCAGCAGCTTACTGGGAAACACCGGGGAGCTGTTTTTT. Its protein is CASSLLGNTGELFF. This chain joins TRBV5-1 and TRBJ2-2; D ambiguous. Trimming left V 2 bases short and J 2 bases short, with 7 bases between. The CDR3 runs to 14 residues. Looked up from germline, CDR1 is SGHRS and CDR2 is YFSETQ.

The genes are TRBV4-1 and TRBJ2-5; 8 nucleotides agree with TRBD1. Germline CDR1 reads MGHRA; CDR2 reads YSYEKL. The CDR3 sequence is 15 residues long. V lost 1 base to trimming and J lost 2 bases; unmatched junction nucleotides: 3. The CDR3 nucleotides read TGCGCCAGCAGCCAAGGGAACAGGGGGCAAGAGACCCAGTACTTC. Its protein product is CASSQGNRGQETQYF.

The chain couples TRBV12-5 to TRBJ2-3; D call uncertain. The CDR3 is 15 amino acids. The germline V gene encodes CDR1 LGHNT and CDR2 FRNRAP. V lost 0 bases, J lost 4 bases, and 11 bases lay in between. CDR3 bases: TGTGCTAGTGGTTTGGTACTGGGCGCGCCAGATACGCAGTATTTT. Translation gives CASGLVLGAPDTQYF. Full variable domain (missing parts from reference TRBV12-5 and TRBJ2-3): DARVTQTPRHKVTEMGQEVTMRCQPILGHNTVFWYRQTMMQGLELLAYFRNRAPLDDSGMPKDRFSAEMPDATLATLKIQPSEPRDSAVYFCASGLVLGAPDTQYFGPGTRLTVL.

The chain has TRBV19 and TRBJ1-5; 10 nucleotides agree with TRBD1. Germline V gene sequence: CDR1 LNHDA, CDR2 SQIVND (reference sequence). The CDR3 runs to 15 residues. Losses at the gene ends were 3 bases for V and 3 bases for J; bases not matched to a gene: 2. CDR3 in DNA: TGTGCCAGTAGTATGACAGGGGGCAACAATCAGCCCCAGCATTTT. It is translated as CASSMTGGNNQPQHF.

The V gene is TRBV30, the J gene TRBJ1-5; D may be TRBD1 (6 bases). V was trimmed by 8 bases and J by 1 base, leaving 15 bases between them. Germline values: CDR1 GTSNPN, CDR2 SVGIG (reference sequence). The CDR3 is 14 amino acids. CDR3 nucleotide sequence: TGTGCCGGAAATCGGACAGTGAGCAATCAGCCCCAGCATTTT. It codes for CAGNRTVSNQPQHF.

This clone was detected only a few times. The chain links TRBV5-1 to TRBJ1-5; D call uncertain. The V end was cut by 0 bases, the J end by 1 base, with 5 bases between. Germline V gene data show CDR1 as SGHRS and CDR2 as YFSETQ. This CDR3 is built from 14 residues. CDR3 loop: CASSLGESNQPQHF. The CDR3, as DNA: TGCGCCAGCAGCTTGGGAGAGAGCAATCAGCCCCAGCATTTT.

Details on this clone: The same CDR3 also results from other DNA sequences found in this sample. The chain recombines TRBV7-9 with TRBJ1-1, with 7 bases matching TRBD1. V was clipped by 4 bases and J by 5 bases; unmatched bases: 4. The germline V gene encodes CDR1 SEHNR and CDR2 FQNEAQ (reference sequence). The CDR3 loop spans 13 amino acids. The CDR3 bases are TGTGCCAGCAGCTATTTGACAGGGACTGAAGCTTTCTTT. Its protein is CASSYLTGTEAFF.

The rearrangement uses TRBV4-1 and TRBJ2-3, with 15 bases matching TRBD2. This CDR3 has 19 residues. The V gene's germline CDR1 is MGHRA and CDR2 YSYEKL. With 3 bases clipped from V and 5 bases from J, the junction kept 12 bases outside the gene matches. CDR3 sequence: CASSQDEPGLAGGRDTQYF. DNA of the CDR3: TGCGCCAGCAGCCAGGACGAACCGGGACTAGCGGGAGGTAGAGATACGCAGTATTTT.

Only one count was recorded for this clone. This chain connects TRBV6-1 to TRBJ1-2; unclear D gene. The CDR3 runs 14 residues. Germline V gene sequence: CDR1 MNHNS, CDR2 SASEGT. V lost 3 bases to trimming and J lost 4 bases, with 12 bases between them. The CDR3 loop is CASSDPGRFYGYTF. CDR3 in DNA: TGTGCCAGCAGTGATCCCGGACGTTTCTATGGCTACACCTTC.

The chain couples TRBV30 to TRBJ2-2; D gene uncertain. Germline V gene sequence: CDR1 GTSNPN, CDR2 SVGIG (reference sequence). The V gene lost 0 bases and the J gene lost 0 bases, with 11 bases spanning the gap. This CDR3 is 16 amino acids long. The DNA of the CDR3 is TGTGCCTGGAGTGTACGTTTGCTAGCGAACACCGGGGAGCTGTTTTTT. Translation gives CAWSVRLLANTGELFF.

The chain combines TRBV4-1 with TRBJ1-5, with a tentative D call TRBD1 (6 bases). The CDR3 consists of 13 residues. The germline CDR1 and CDR2 sequences are MGHRA and YSYEKL. The V and J ends lost 6 bases and 5 bases respectively, with 11 bases between them. The CDR3 spells CASSRQEDQPQHF. DNA for the CDR3: TGCGCCAGCAGTCGACAGGAGGATCAGCCCCAGCATTTT.

The rearrangement joins TRBV10-3 to TRBJ2-3; D ambiguous. Germline V lookup: CDR1 ENHRY, CDR2 SYGVKD. This CDR3 contains 13 residues. V dropped 11 bases and J dropped 2 bases, with 14 bases sitting between them. The CDR3 DNA sequence: TGTGCCTCCGTCGGTCAGGTCACAGATACGCAGTATTTT. Amino acid sequence: CASVGQVTDTQYF.

Worth noting for this clone: At one of its ends the junction is not consistent with the germline gene, which may arise from a read error. The chain links TRBV11-2 to TRBJ2-1; 9 nucleotides line up with TRBD1. Germline V gives CDR1 SGHAT, CDR2 FQNNGV. This CDR3 region has 15 residues. The CDR3 bases are TGTGCCAGCAGCGTAGACAGGGGGTCCTACAATGAGCAGTTCTTC. Encoded protein: CASSVDRGSYNEQFF.

This clone showed up just once. The CDR3, as DNA: TGTGCCAGCAGCTTGGGGAGGGGGGAAGAGCAGTACTTC. As protein: CASSLGRGEEQYF. The chain employs TRBV5-4 and TRBJ2-7, with D possibly called TRBD1 or TRBD2 (6 bases each). V shed 0 bases and J shed 7 bases, with 11 bases lying between them. The length of the CDR3 is 13 residues. Germline CDR1 reads SGHNT; CDR2 reads YYREEE (reference sequence).

The chain couples TRBV6-5 to TRBJ1-6, with D possibly matching TRBD1 (5 bases). The germline CDR1 and CDR2 sequences are MNHEY and SVGAGI. Trimming shortened V by 5 bases and J by 10 bases, and 12 bases separated the two germline ends. The CDR3 is made up of 13 amino acids. The CDR3 region has the DNA TGTGCCAGCAGTAGAGGGGAAGGATCACCCCTCCACTTT. Translation: CASSRGEGSPLHF.

This clone was detected a few times. This chain uses TRBV18 with TRBJ1-1; 7 bases align to TRBD1. Germline-derived CDR1 and CDR2 are KGHSH and LQKENI. V dropped 0 bases and J dropped 10; count of bases not matched to a gene: 8. The CDR3 length is 14 residues. In DNA, the CDR3 is TGTGCCAGCTCACCACCCGACAGGGTGTTAGGAGCTTTCTTT. Translating it yields CASSPPDRVLGAFF.

This chain joins TRBV19 and TRBJ1-2; TRBD1 is a possible D gene (6 bases). Germline V CDR1 and CDR2: LNHDA, SQIVND (reference sequence). V was shortened by 6 bases and J by 7 bases, with 18 bases between the two germline ends. The CDR3 covers 14 residues. CDR3: CASSPLGGAAGYTF. The CDR3 DNA reads as TGTGCCAGTAGCCCCCTCGGGGGGGCGGCTGGCTACACCTTC.

The rearrangement joins TRBV7-6 to TRBJ2-7; D not resolved. Per germline, CDR1 SGHVS and CDR2 FNYEAQ. The CDR3 has 14 residues. Trimming removed 2 bases at V and 1 base at J, with 9 bases between. The CDR3 DNA sequence: TGTGCCAGCAGCTTATTCCTGGGTTCCTACGAGCAGTACTTC. The encoded protein is CASSLFLGSYEQYF.

This clone showed up just once. Here the CDR3 reads CASSLWGTGGAGQPQHF. The CDR3 bases are TGTGCCAGCAGTTTGTGGGGTACAGGGGGCGCGGGTCAGCCCCAGCATTTT. The rearrangement links TRBV28 to TRBJ1-5, with TRBD1 matching over 9 bases. V gave up 3 bases and J gave up 6 bases; unmatched junction bases: 12. The CDR3 length is 17 residues. In germline, CDR1 is MDHEN, CDR2 SYDVKM.

This chain links TRBV7-6 with TRBJ2-7; 9 bases match TRBD1. This CDR3 is 15 amino acids long. CDR1 SGHVS and CDR2 FNYEAQ come from the germline V gene. Germline trimming cut 1 base from V and 6 bases from J; bases unmatched to any gene: 7. Here the CDR3 DNA reads TGTGCCAGCAGCTTAGACGGGACAGGGAAATTCGAGCAGTACTTC. This encodes CASSLDGTGKFEQYF.